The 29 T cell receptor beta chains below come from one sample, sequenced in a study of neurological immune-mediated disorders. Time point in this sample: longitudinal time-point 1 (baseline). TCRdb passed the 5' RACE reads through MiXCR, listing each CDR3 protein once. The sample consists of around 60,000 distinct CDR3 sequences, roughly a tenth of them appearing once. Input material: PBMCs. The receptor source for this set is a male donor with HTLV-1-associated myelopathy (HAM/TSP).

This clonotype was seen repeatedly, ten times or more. CDR3 protein: CASSSRDRPLGEYF. The CDR3 DNA follows: TGTGCCAGCAGCTCCCGGGACAGGCCCTTGGGGGAGTATTTT. This sequence joins TRBV5-6 and TRBJ2-3; 8 bases are a match to TRBD1. V shed 3 bases, J shed 13 bases, and the junction held 13 bases outside the gene matches. There are 14 residues in the CDR3. Per germline, CDR1 SGHDT and CDR2 YYEEEE.

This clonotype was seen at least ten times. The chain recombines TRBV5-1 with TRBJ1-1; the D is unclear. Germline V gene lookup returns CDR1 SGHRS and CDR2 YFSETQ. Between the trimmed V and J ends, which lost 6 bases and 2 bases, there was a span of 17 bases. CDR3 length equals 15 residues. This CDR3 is CASTLVDWDNTEAFF. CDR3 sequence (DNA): TGCGCCAGCACCTTAGTAGACTGGGATAACACTGAAGCTTTCTTT.

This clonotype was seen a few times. The DNA for the CDR3 is TGTGCCAGCAGCCCGAACAGGGATGGGGCAGCTTTCTTT. Protein sequence: CASSPNRDGAAFF. The chain recombines TRBV7-6 with TRBJ1-1; possibly TRBD1 for D (6 bases). This CDR3 comprises 13 residues. Between the trimmed V and J ends, which lost 5 bases and 10 bases, there was a span of 17 bases. CDR1 and CDR2 from the germline V gene are SGHVS and FNYEAQ.

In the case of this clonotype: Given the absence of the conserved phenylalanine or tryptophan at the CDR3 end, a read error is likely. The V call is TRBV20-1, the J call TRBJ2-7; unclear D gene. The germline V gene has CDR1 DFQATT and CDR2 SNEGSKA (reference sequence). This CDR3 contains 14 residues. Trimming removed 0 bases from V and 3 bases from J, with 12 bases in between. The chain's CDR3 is CSARDPQRGYEQYL. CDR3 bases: TGCAGTGCTAGAGATCCCCAGCGAGGCTACGAGCAGTACCTT.

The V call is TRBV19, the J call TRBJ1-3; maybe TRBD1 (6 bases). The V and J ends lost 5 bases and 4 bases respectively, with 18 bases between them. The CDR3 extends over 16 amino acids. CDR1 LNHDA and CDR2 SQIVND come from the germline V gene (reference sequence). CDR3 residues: CASSFNTRGVGNTIYF. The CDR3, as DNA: TGTGCCAGTAGTTTCAACACCAGGGGTGTCGGAAACACCATATATTTT.

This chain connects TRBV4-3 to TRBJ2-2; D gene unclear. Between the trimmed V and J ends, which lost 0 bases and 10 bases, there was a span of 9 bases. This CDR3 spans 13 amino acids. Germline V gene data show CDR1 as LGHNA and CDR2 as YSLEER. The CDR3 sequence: CASSQDRLTELFF. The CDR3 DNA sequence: TGCGCCAGCAGCCAAGATCGTCTTACGGAGCTGTTTTTT.

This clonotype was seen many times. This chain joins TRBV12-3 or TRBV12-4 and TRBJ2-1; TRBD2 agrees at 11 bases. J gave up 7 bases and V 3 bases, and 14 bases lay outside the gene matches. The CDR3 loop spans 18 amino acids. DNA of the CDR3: TGTGCCAGCAGTTTGGGCCTAGCGGGGGGCCTGGGGCGTAATGAGCAGTTCTTC. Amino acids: CASSLGLAGGLGRNEQFF.

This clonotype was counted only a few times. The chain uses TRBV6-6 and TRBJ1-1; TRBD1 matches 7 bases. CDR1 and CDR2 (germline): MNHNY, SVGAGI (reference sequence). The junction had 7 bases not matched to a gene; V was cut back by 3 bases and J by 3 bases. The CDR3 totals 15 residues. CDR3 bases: TGTGCCAGCAGTTATTCCCAGGGGGGTGACACTGAAGCTTTCTTT. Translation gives CASSYSQGGDTEAFF.

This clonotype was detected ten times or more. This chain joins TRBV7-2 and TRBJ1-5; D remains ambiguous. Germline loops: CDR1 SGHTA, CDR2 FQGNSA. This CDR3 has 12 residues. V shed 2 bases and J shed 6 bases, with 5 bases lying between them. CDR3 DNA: TGTGCCAGCAGCTTACAAAGTCAGCCCCAGCATTTT. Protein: CASSLQSQPQHF. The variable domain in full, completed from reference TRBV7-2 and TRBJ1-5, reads GAGVSQSPSNKVTEKGKDVELRCDPISGHTALYWYRQSLGQGLEFLIYFQGNSAPDKSGLPSDRFSAERTGGSVSTLTIQRTQQEDSAVYLCASSLQSQPQHFGDGTRLSIL.

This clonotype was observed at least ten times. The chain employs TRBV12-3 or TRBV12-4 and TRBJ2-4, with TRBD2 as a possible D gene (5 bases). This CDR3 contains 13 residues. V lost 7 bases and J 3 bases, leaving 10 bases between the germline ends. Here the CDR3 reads CASTGLSKNIQYF. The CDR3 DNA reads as TGTGCCAGCACGGGGTTGAGCAAAAACATTCAGTACTTC.

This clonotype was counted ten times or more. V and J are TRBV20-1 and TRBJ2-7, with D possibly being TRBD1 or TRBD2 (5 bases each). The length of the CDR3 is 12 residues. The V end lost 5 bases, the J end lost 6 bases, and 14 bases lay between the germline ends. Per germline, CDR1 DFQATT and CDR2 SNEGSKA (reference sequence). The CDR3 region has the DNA TGCAGTGCTGGGACCGGGCCCACCGAGCAGTACTTC. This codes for CSAGTGPTEQYF.

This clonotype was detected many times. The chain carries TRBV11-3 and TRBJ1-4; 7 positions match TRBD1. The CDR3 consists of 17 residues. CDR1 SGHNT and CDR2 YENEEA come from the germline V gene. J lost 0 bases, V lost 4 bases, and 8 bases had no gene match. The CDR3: CASSSRDSFATNEKLFF. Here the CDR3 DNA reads TGTGCCAGCAGCTCAAGGGACAGTTTTGCAACTAATGAAAAACTGTTTTTT.

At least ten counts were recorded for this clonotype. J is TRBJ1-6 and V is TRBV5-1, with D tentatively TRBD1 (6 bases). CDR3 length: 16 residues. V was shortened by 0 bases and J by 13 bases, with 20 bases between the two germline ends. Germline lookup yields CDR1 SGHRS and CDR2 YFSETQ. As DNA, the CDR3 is TGCGCCAGCAGCTTGGCCGGGGACACCGGTGGGGGTCCCCTCCACTTT. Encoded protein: CASSLAGDTGGGPLHF.

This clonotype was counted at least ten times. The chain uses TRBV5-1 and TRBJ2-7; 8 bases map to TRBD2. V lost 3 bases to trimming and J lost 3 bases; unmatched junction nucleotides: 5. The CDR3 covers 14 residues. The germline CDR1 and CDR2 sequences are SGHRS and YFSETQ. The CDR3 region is CASSSQRGSYEQYF. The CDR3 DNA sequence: TGCGCCAGCAGCTCACAGCGGGGGAGCTACGAGCAGTACTTC.

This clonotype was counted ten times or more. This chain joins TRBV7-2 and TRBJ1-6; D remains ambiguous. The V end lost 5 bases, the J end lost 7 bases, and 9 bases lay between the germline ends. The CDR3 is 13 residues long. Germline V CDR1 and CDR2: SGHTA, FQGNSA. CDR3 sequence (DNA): TGTGCCAGCAGCCCGTCAAGCAATTCACCCCTCCACTTT. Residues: CASSPSSNSPLHF.

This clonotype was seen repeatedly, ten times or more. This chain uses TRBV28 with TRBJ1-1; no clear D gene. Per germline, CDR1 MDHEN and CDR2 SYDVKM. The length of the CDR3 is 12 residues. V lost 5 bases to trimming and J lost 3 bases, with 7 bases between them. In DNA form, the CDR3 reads TGTGCCAGCAGTCCTCCGGACACTGAAGCTTTCTTT. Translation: CASSPPDTEAFF.

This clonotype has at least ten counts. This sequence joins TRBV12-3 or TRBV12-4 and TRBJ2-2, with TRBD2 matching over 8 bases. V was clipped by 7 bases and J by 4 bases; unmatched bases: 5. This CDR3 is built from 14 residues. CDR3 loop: CASKRGSFTGELFF. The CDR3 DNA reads TGTGCCAGCAAGCGGGGGTCGTTCACCGGGGAGCTGTTTTTT.

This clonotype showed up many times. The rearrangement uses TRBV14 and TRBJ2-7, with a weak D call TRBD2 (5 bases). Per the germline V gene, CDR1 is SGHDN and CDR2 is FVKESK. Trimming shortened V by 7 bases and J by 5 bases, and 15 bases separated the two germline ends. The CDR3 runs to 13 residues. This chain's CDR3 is CASTPRGFDEQYF. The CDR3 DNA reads TGTGCCAGCACTCCGAGAGGGTTCGACGAGCAGTACTTC. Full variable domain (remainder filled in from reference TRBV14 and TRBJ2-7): EAGVTQFPSHSVIEKGQTVTLRCDPISGHDNLYWYRRVMGKEIKFLLHFVKESKQDESGMPNNRFLAERTGGTYSTLKVQPAELEDSGVYFCASTPRGFDEQYFGPGTRLTVT.

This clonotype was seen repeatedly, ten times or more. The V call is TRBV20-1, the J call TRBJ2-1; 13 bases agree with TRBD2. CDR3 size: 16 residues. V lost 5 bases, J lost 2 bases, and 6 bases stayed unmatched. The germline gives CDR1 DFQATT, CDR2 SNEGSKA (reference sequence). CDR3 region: CSALTSGGAPYNEQFF. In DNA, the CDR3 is TGCAGTGCTCTTACTAGCGGGGGGGCCCCCTACAATGAGCAGTTCTTC.

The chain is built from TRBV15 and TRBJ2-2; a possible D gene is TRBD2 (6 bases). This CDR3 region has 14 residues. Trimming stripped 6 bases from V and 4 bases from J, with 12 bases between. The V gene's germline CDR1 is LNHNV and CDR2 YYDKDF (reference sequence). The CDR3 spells CATRTGSVTGELFF. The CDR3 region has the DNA TGTGCCACCAGGACCGGGAGCGTCACCGGGGAGCTGTTTTTT.

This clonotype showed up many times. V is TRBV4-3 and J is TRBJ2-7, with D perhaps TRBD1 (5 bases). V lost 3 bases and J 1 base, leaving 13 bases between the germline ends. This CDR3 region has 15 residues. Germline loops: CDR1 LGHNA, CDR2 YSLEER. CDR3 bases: TGCGCCAGCAGCCAGGATCAGGGTTTTTCCTACGAGCAGTACTTC. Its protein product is CASSQDQGFSYEQYF.

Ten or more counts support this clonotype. The DNA of the CDR3 is TGCAGTGCCACAATGGACAGGGCAGAAGAGACCCAGTACTTC. Translation gives CSATMDRAEETQYF. V gene TRBV20-1 combines with J gene TRBJ2-5; 8 nucleotides line up with TRBD1. The CDR3 is 14 amino acids. Germline values: CDR1 DFQATT, CDR2 SNEGSKA (reference sequence). J was trimmed by 3 bases and V by 6 bases; bases with no gene match: 9.

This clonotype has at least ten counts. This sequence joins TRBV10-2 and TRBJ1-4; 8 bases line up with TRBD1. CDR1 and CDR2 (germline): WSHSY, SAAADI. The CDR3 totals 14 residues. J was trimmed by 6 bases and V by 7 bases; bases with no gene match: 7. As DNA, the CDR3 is TGCGCCAGCACCTCACAGGGGGTGGATGAAAAACTGTTTTTT. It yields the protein CASTSQGVDEKLFF.

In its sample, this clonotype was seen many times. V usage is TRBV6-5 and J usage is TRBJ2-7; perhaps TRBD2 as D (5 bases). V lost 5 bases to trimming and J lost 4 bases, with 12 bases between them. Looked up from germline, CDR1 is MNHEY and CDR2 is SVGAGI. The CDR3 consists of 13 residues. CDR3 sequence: CASSTRMEYEQYF. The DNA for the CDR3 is TGTGCCAGCAGTACTAGGATGGAGTACGAGCAGTACTTC.

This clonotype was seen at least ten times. CDR3 sequence: CASSRLVGETQYF. CDR3 DNA sequence: TGTGCCAGCAGTAGACTAGTAGGAGAGACCCAGTACTTC. The chain combines TRBV6-6 with TRBJ2-5; possibly TRBD2 for D (6 bases). CDR3 length: 13 residues. V shed 5 bases and J shed 4 bases, with 11 bases lying between them. Germline values: CDR1 MNHNY, CDR2 SVGAGI (reference sequence).

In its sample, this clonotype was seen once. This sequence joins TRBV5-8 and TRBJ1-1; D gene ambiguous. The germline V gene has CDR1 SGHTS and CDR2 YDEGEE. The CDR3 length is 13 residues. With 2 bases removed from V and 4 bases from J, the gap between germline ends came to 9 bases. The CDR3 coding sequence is TGTGCCAGCAGCTTAATATATGGCACTGAAGCTTTCTTT. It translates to CASSLIYGTEAFF. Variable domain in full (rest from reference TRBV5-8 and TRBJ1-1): EAGVTQSPTHLIKTRGQQATLRCSPISGHTSVYWYQQALGLGLQFLLWYDEGEERNRGNFPPRFSGRQFPNYSSELNVNALELEDSALYLCASSLIYGTEAFFGQGTRLTVV.

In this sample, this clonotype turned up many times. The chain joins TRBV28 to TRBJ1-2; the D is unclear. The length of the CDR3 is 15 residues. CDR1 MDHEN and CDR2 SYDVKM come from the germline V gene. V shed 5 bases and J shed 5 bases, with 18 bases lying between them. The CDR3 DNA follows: TGTGCCAGCAGTCCCCCCCCACCCGATTGGTATGGCTACACCTTC. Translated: CASSPPPPDWYGYTF.

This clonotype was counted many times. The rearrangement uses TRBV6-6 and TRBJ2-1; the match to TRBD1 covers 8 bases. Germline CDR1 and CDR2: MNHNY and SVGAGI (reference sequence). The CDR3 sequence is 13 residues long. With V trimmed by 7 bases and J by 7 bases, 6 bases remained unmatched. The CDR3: CASIRTGRNEQFF. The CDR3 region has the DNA TGTGCCAGCATCCGGACAGGGAGGAATGAGCAGTTCTTC.

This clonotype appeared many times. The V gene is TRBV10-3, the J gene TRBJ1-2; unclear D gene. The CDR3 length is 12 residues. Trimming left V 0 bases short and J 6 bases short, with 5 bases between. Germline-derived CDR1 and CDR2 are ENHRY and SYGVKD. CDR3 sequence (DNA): TGTGCCATCAGTGAGTCGGGAGATGGCTACACCTTC. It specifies CAISESGDGYTF.